Presented here are 22 T cell receptor beta chains from one specimen sequenced in a study of human T cells and chemical hapten exposure. RNA extraction used unfractionated whole blood as the source of total RNA. Using its own MiXCR run on the 5' RACE reads, TCRdb lists one record per CDR3 protein. The sample has tens of thousands of distinct CDR3 sequences; approximately 7.7% are singletons. The receptor source for this set is a male donor in good health.

This clonotype was seen at least ten times. This chain uses TRBV5-1 with TRBJ2-7, with TRBD2 identical over 8 bases. Germline CDR1 is SGHRS and CDR2 is YFSETQ. Trimming at V came to 0 bases and at J to 4 bases, leaving 0 bases not matched to a gene. The CDR3 totals 13 residues. The CDR3 bases are TGCGCCAGCAGCTTGGCTAGCGGGTACGAGCAGTACTTC. Translation gives CASSLASGYEQYF.

The chain combines TRBV10-2 with TRBJ1-6; possibly TRBD1 for D (5 bases). The germline V gene encodes CDR1 WSHSY and CDR2 SAAADI. V dropped 0 bases and J dropped 0 bases, with 9 bases sitting between them. The CDR3 has 17 amino acids. The CDR3 loop reads CASSESWGSSYNSPLHF. In DNA, the CDR3 is TGCGCCAGCAGTGAGTCGTGGGGGAGCTCCTATAATTCACCCCTCCACTTT.

This clonotype was seen only a few times. The genes are TRBV4-2 and TRBJ2-2, with D possibly TRBD2 on 5 matching bases. This CDR3 contains 17 residues. Trimming removed 4 bases from V and 0 bases from J, with 15 bases in between. The germline V gene encodes CDR1 LGHNA and CDR2 YNFKEQ. The CDR3 sequence is CASSLGSGVANTGELFF. The CDR3 nucleotides are TGTGCCAGCAGCCTGGGGTCCGGGGTTGCGAACACCGGGGAGCTGTTTTTT.

The chain carries TRBV5-1 and TRBJ2-7, with D perhaps matching TRBD1 or TRBD2 (5 bases each). The CDR3 spans 15 residues. Per germline, CDR1 SGHRS and CDR2 YFSETQ. Trimming removed 4 bases from V and 3 bases from J, with 17 bases in between. The CDR3 is CASSNLGTVIYEQYF. CDR3 in DNA: TGCGCCAGCAGCAATCTTGGGACGGTTATCTACGAGCAGTACTTC. Combining the CDR3 with reference TRBV5-1 and TRBJ2-7 gives the whole variable domain KAGVTQTPRYLIKTRGQQVTLSCSPISGHRSVSWYQQTPGQGLQFLFEYFSETQRNKGNFPGRFSGRQFSNSRSEMNVSTLELGDSALYLCASSNLGTVIYEQYFGPGTRLTVT.

The chain has TRBV5-4 and TRBJ2-5; no clear D. Trimming cost V 1 base and J 1 base, with 2 bases left between them. This CDR3 region has 12 residues. Germline V gives CDR1 SGHNT, CDR2 YYREEE (reference sequence). CDR3 region: CASSLPQETQYF. In DNA form, the CDR3 reads TGTGCCAGCAGCTTGCCCCAAGAGACCCAGTACTTC.

The V call is TRBV2, the J call TRBJ1-5, with D uncertain. Deletions cut 1 base from V and 0 bases from J, with 7 bases between. The CDR3 has 15 amino acids. Germline CDR1 and CDR2: SNHLY and FYNNEI. Here the CDR3 DNA reads TGTGCCAGCAGTGAAGGGCTATATAGCAATCAGCCCCAGCATTTT. It is translated as CASSEGLYSNQPQHF. Complete variable domain (other parts from reference TRBV2 and TRBJ1-5): EPEVTQTPSHQVTQMGQEVILRCVPISNHLYFYWYRQILGQKVEFLVSFYNNEISEKSEIFDDQFSVERPDGSNFTLKIRSTKLEDSAMYFCASSEGLYSNQPQHFGDGTRLSIL.

This clonotype was counted at least ten times. This chain links TRBV19 with TRBJ2-5; D possibly corresponds to TRBD1 (6 bases). Germline V lookup: CDR1 LNHDA, CDR2 SQIVND (reference sequence). The ends were cut back, 7 bases at V and 1 base at J, with 13 bases in the middle. CDR3 length: 14 amino acids. The CDR3 DNA sequence: TGTGCCAGTAAGCAGGGGAAGGGCCAAGAGACCCAGTACTTC. Its translation is CASKQGKGQETQYF. Using reference TRBV19 and TRBJ2-5 for the parts outside the CDR3, the full variable domain is DGGITQSPKYLFRKEGQNVTLSCEQNLNHDAMYWYRQDPGQGLRLIYYSQIVNDFQKGDIAEGYSVSREKKESFPLTVTSAQKNPTAFYLCASKQGKGQETQYFGPGTRLLVL.

This clonotype has a handful of counts. The gene calls are TRBV27 and TRBJ2-6, with D perhaps matching TRBD1 or TRBD2 (5 bases each). The CDR3 covers 17 residues. Germline CDR1 reads MNHEY; CDR2 reads SMNVEV (reference sequence). V lost 4 bases to trimming and J lost 0 bases, with 13 bases between them. The CDR3 DNA sequence: TGTGCCAGCAGTTCCACTGGGGGATTCTCTGGGGCCAACGTCCTGACTTTC. It specifies CASSSTGGFSGANVLTF.

The chain links TRBV2 to TRBJ2-7, with D maybe TRBD1 (7 bases). The germline CDR1 and CDR2 sequences are SNHLY and FYNNEI. CDR3 length: 13 residues. V was shortened by 6 bases and J by 3 bases, with 12 bases between the two germline ends. CDR3 amino acids: CASRAGQFYEQYF. DNA for the CDR3: TGTGCCAGCAGGGCGGGACAGTTCTACGAGCAGTACTTC.

The chain is built from TRBV5-4 and TRBJ2-2, with no clear D. V was trimmed by 2 bases and J by 5 bases, leaving 10 bases between them. CDR1 is SGHNT, CDR2 YYREEE, per germline (reference sequence). The CDR3 runs 14 residues. CDR3 DNA sequence: TGTGCCAGCAGCTTCGACGGCTCTACCGGGGAGCTGTTTTTT. Encoded protein: CASSFDGSTGELFF.

The chain uses TRBV29-1 and TRBJ2-7, with TRBD2 as a possible D gene (6 bases). V was clipped by 3 bases and J by 3 bases, with 9 bases between them. There are 12 residues in the CDR3. Germline values: CDR1 SQVTM, CDR2 ANQGSEA. DNA of the CDR3: TGCAGCGTTGACCGGGGGAACTACGAGCAGTACTTC. It yields the protein CSVDRGNYEQYF.

This clonotype has just a few counts. The gene calls are TRBV20-1 and TRBJ2-3, with 7 bases that match TRBD2. CDR1 is DFQATT and CDR2 is SNEGSKA in the germline V gene (reference sequence). The CDR3 covers 13 residues. Trimming removed 7 bases from V and 1 base from J; junction bases left unmatched: 5. CDR3 region: CSGQRGGTDTQYF. DNA for the CDR3: TGCAGTGGGCAGCGGGGTGGCACAGATACGCAGTATTTT.

This clonotype was counted at least ten times. The chain recombines TRBV20-1 with TRBJ2-3; 16 nucleotides align to TRBD2. Trimming at V came to 6 bases and at J to 4 bases, leaving 1 base not matched to a gene. The V gene's germline CDR1 is DFQATT and CDR2 SNEGSKA (reference sequence). The CDR3 has 14 amino acids. The chain's CDR3 is CSAGTSGRADTQYF. CDR3 sequence (DNA): TGCAGTGCAGGGACTAGCGGGAGGGCAGATACGCAGTATTTT.

The chain is built from TRBV6-5 and TRBJ1-2; D gene ambiguous. The V gene's germline CDR1 is MNHEY and CDR2 SVGAGI. The CDR3 covers 13 residues. The V gene lost 6 bases and the J gene lost 4 bases, with 12 bases spanning the gap. DNA of the CDR3: TGTGCCAGCAGCCCTCGGGGAACCTATGGCTACACCTTC. Translating it yields CASSPRGTYGYTF.

The chain recombines TRBV5-1 with TRBJ2-6; the D is unclear. Germline lookup yields CDR1 SGHRS and CDR2 YFSETQ. The CDR3 sequence is 16 residues long. V shed 2 bases and J shed 3 bases, with 12 bases lying between them. CDR3 nucleotide sequence: TGCGCCAGCAGCTTTGGCGATAGCTTTGGGGCCAACGTCCTGACTTTC. Translation gives CASSFGDSFGANVLTF.

The rearrangement uses TRBV5-1 and TRBJ2-3; a possible D gene is TRBD2 (6 bases). Germline lookup yields CDR1 SGHRS and CDR2 YFSETQ. Trimming shortened V by 1 base and J by 0 bases, and 9 bases separated the two germline ends. The length of the CDR3 is 15 residues. The CDR3 nucleotides read TGCGCCAGCAGCTTGTCAGGGACTAGCACAGATACGCAGTATTTT. Protein: CASSLSGTSTDTQYF.

This clonotype was seen ten or more times. This chain links TRBV28 with TRBJ2-7; the D gene is possibly TRBD1 (6 bases). V lost 8 bases and J lost 0, with 14 bases in between. There are 14 residues in the CDR3. CDR1 is MDHEN and CDR2 is SYDVKM in the germline V gene. The CDR3 coding sequence is TGTGCCAGCCAAGACGGGACAAACTCCTACGAGCAGTACTTC. Translated: CASQDGTNSYEQYF.

This clonotype has a count of ten or more. CDR3 protein: CASSPSAEDYEQYF. Written as DNA, the CDR3 is TGTGCCAGCAGCCCCTCAGCGGAAGACTACGAGCAGTACTTC. This chain connects TRBV7-2 to TRBJ2-7, with TRBD2 as a possible D gene (5 bases). V was clipped by 5 bases and J by 3 bases, with 14 bases between them. The CDR3 length is 14 residues. Germline assignment: CDR1 SGHTA and CDR2 FQGNSA.

A few counts support this clonotype. V is TRBV10-3 and J is TRBJ2-2; tentatively, D is TRBD1 (6 bases). CDR3 length: 14 amino acids. Germline V gives CDR1 ENHRY, CDR2 SYGVKD. Trimming removed 10 bases from V and 2 bases from J, with 14 bases in between. Written as DNA, the CDR3 is TGTGCCAGCGAAGGGACACCTAACACCGGGGAGCTGTTTTTT. It yields the protein CASEGTPNTGELFF.

This clonotype occurred many times. The gene calls are TRBV18 and TRBJ1-1; TRBD1 agrees at 7 bases. The CDR3 totals 14 residues. The J segment lost 2 bases and the V segment lost 8 bases, leaving 8 bases of the junction unmatched. Germline V gives CDR1 KGHSH, CDR2 LQKENI. CDR3 DNA: TGTGCCAGCCGAGGGGACAGCAGAAACACTGAAGCTTTCTTT. Protein: CASRGDSRNTEAFF.

The chain employs TRBV20-1 and TRBJ2-7; D gene uncertain. CDR1 DFQATT and CDR2 SNEGSKA come from the germline V gene (reference sequence). With 6 bases removed from V and 3 bases from J, the gap between germline ends came to 15 bases. The CDR3 covers 13 residues. CDR3 region: CSAAHPGLYEQYF. The CDR3 nucleotides are TGCAGTGCCGCGCATCCCGGCCTCTACGAGCAGTACTTC.

J is TRBJ2-7 and V is TRBV4-1; TRBD1 agrees at 9 bases. The CDR3 loop spans 16 amino acids. After removal of 2 bases from V and 4 bases from J, the junction contained 9 bases not matched to a gene. Germline V gene sequence: CDR1 MGHRA, CDR2 YSYEKL. CDR3 DNA: TGCGCCAGCAGCCAACACCCCCAGACAGGGGGGTACGAGCAGTACTTC. This gives the protein CASSQHPQTGGYEQYF.